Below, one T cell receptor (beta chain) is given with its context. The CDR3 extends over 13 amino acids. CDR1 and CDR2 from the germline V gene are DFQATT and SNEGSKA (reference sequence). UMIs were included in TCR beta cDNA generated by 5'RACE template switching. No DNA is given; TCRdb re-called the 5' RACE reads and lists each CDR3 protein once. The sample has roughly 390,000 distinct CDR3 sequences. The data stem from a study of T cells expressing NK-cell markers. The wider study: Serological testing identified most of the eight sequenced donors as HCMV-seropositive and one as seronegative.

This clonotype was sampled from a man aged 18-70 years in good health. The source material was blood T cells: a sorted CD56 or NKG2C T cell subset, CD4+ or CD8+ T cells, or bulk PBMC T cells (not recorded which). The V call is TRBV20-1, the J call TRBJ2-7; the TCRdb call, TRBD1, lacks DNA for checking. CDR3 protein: CSAFIRESYEQYF.